The 26 T cell receptor beta chains given below trace back to one sample, sequenced in a study of a mutant IDH1 vaccine in newly diagnosed glioma. Described time point: baseline, week 1 (first vaccination visit). Treatment given: pre-vaccination baseline after standard-of-care therapy. Assay used: immunoSEQ multiplex PCR; TCRdb lists only in-frame clones, some missing. Of tens of thousands of clones in the sample, 91% were seen once. The specimen comprised PBMCs, sampled from a glioma patient treated with radiotherapy, temozolomide or both. The receptors shown here come from a man in his fifties or sixties with glioma.

This clone was picked up one time. The chain carries TRBV7-2 and TRBJ2-3, with 7 nucleotides matching TRBD2. This CDR3 region has 14 residues. V shed 3 bases, J shed 4 bases, and the junction held 4 bases outside the gene matches. The germline V gene has CDR1 SGHTA and CDR2 FQGNSA. CDR3 protein: CASSLSGDSDTQYF. The CDR3 nucleotides are TGTGCCAGCAGCTTGAGCGGGGATTCAGATACGCAGTATTTT.

This chain uses TRBV9 with TRBJ1-6, with 7 bases identical to TRBD1. Per germline, CDR1 SGDLS and CDR2 YYNGEE. The CDR3 runs 15 residues. V lost 2 bases and J lost 6; bases outside the gene matches: 5. The DNA of the CDR3 is TGTGCCAGCAGCGTGGGGACAGTTTCTAATTCACCCCTCCACTTT. This sequence encodes CASSVGTVSNSPLHF.

This chain connects TRBV28 to TRBJ1-5, with TRBD1 identical over 8 bases. The CDR3 has 15 residues. V shed 6 bases, J shed 3 bases, and the junction held 7 bases outside the gene matches. Germline-derived CDR1 and CDR2 are MDHEN and SYDVKM. CDR3 sequence reads: CASRWTGTPNQPQHF. CDR3 bases: TGTGCCAGCAGGTGGACAGGGACCCCCAATCAGCCCCAGCATTTT.

This clone showed up just once. The chain combines TRBV30 with TRBJ1-5; D is unclear. CDR1 is GTSNPN, CDR2 SVGIG, per germline (reference sequence). The CDR3 runs 14 residues. V was clipped by 5 bases and J by 1 base, with 12 bases between them. The DNA of the CDR3 is TGTGCCTGGGGGGTGCGAGGGAGCAATCAGCCCCAGCATTTT. Protein sequence: CAWGVRGSNQPQHF.

This clone was counted only a few times. J is TRBJ2-7 and V is TRBV7-2; D call uncertain. Germline V gene data show CDR1 as SGHTA and CDR2 as FQGNSA. The CDR3 is 12 residues long. Trimming shortened V by 5 bases and J by 3 bases, and 8 bases separated the two germline ends. CDR3 nucleotides: TGTGCCAGCAGCCTGGTTAACTACGAGCAGTACTTC. Residues: CASSLVNYEQYF.

This chain joins TRBV11-3 and TRBJ2-3; D unclear. The CDR3 is 14 amino acids. Trimming removed 1 base from V and 2 bases from J, with 7 bases in between. CDR1 is SGHNT and CDR2 is YENEEA in the germline V gene. In nucleotides, the CDR3 is TGTGCCAGCAGCTTAGGGGCAGCCACAGATACGCAGTATTTT. This codes for CASSLGAATDTQYF.

J is TRBJ2-2 and V is TRBV5-5, with D hard to call. Germline V gene lookup returns CDR1 SGHKS and CDR2 YYEKEE (reference sequence). CDR3 length: 14 amino acids. The germline V and J ends were trimmed by 1 base and 5 bases, with 9 bases remaining between them. CDR3 amino acids: CASSLSQRTGELFF. The CDR3 coding sequence is TGTGCCAGCAGCTTGTCACAGCGTACCGGGGAGCTGTTTTTT.

The V call is TRBV25-1, the J call TRBJ1-1, with D maybe TRBD1 (5 bases). V lost 2 bases, J lost 5 bases, and 15 bases lay in between. Germline CDR1 is MGHDK and CDR2 is SYGVNS. This CDR3 region has 15 residues. DNA for the CDR3: TGTGCCAGCAGTGAAAGGGGAGGGCGGGGGACTGAAGCTTTCTTT. Its translation: CASSERGGRGTEAFF.

The V and J genes are TRBV5-4 and TRBJ2-6; D unresolved. Deletions cut 4 bases from V and 0 bases from J, with 11 bases between. The CDR3 has 16 amino acids. Germline assignment: CDR1 SGHNT and CDR2 YYREEE (reference sequence). CDR3 nucleotide sequence: TGTGCCAGCAGCCCTGGGCGCTTCTCTGGGGCCAACGTCCTGACTTTC. Its protein product is CASSPGRFSGANVLTF.

The gene calls are TRBV25-1 and TRBJ1-3, with D perhaps TRBD1 (5 bases). V lost 6 bases to trimming and J lost 4 bases, with 10 bases between them. The CDR3 contains 13 residues. Germline assignment: CDR1 MGHDK and CDR2 SYGVNS. CDR3 sequence: CASRRDLGNTIYF. CDR3 sequence (DNA): TGTGCCAGCAGACGGGACCTCGGAAACACCATATATTTT.

The genes are TRBV7-3 and TRBJ2-7; D uncertain. CDR1 and CDR2 from the germline V gene are SGHTA and FQGTGA. Trimming pared 5 bases from V and 4 bases from J, leaving 12 bases between. This CDR3 is 13 amino acids long. CDR3 region: CASSEDGLYEQYF. The CDR3 DNA is TGTGCCAGCAGCGAAGACGGATTATACGAGCAGTACTTC.

This chain uses TRBV10-3 with TRBJ2-7, with no clear D. This CDR3 has 13 amino acids. Germline V gives CDR1 ENHRY, CDR2 SYGVKD. Deletions cut 4 bases from V and 3 bases from J, with 10 bases between. The CDR3 region is CAISGSSNYEQYF. CDR3 sequence (DNA): TGTGCCATCAGTGGGAGTTCCAACTACGAGCAGTACTTC.

V usage is TRBV2 and J usage is TRBJ2-7, with D possibly TRBD1 on 6 matching bases. The germline V gene has CDR1 SNHLY and CDR2 FYNNEI. V lost 8 bases and J 2 bases, leaving 16 bases between the germline ends. The CDR3 has 14 residues. The CDR3 sequence: CASLDTGTTYEQYF. The CDR3 region has the DNA TGTGCCAGCCTTGATACAGGGACGACCTACGAGCAGTACTTC.

The J gene is TRBJ1-1, the V gene TRBV5-1, with 8 bases lining up with TRBD1. Germline V CDR1 and CDR2: SGHRS, YFSETQ. V lost 2 bases to trimming and J lost 11 bases; unmatched junction nucleotides: 8. The CDR3 spans 13 residues. The CDR3 sequence: CASSFTGQGWAFF. The DNA for the CDR3 is TGCGCCAGCAGCTTCACAGGACAGGGTTGGGCTTTCTTT.

The chain recombines TRBV5-1 with TRBJ2-1; D remains unclear. CDR1 is SGHRS and CDR2 is YFSETQ in the germline V gene. V was shortened by 1 base and J by 3 bases, with 11 bases between the two germline ends. The CDR3 totals 15 residues. CDR3 region: CASSLQASGYNEQFF. Here the CDR3 DNA reads TGCGCCAGCAGCTTGCAGGCCTCGGGCTACAATGAGCAGTTCTTC.

This sequence joins TRBV15 and TRBJ2-1, with D uncertain. This CDR3 has 12 residues. V shed 0 bases and J shed 8 bases, with 5 bases lying between them. Germline loops: CDR1 LNHNV, CDR2 YYDKDF (reference sequence). The chain's CDR3 is CATSREGYEQFF. CDR3 DNA: TGTGCCACCAGCAGAGAGGGTTATGAGCAGTTCTTC.

In DNA form, the CDR3 reads TGTGCCAGCAGCTCCGCGACAGGGAACACTGAAGCTTTCTTT. This sequence encodes CASSSATGNTEAFF. This sequence joins TRBV7-9 and TRBJ1-1, with D possibly TRBD1 on 6 matching bases. V lost 4 bases and J 1 base, leaving 10 bases between the germline ends. Looked up from germline, CDR1 is SEHNR and CDR2 is FQNEAQ (reference sequence). This CDR3 region has 14 residues.

V usage is TRBV6-4 and J usage is TRBJ1-4; D remains ambiguous. V was pared by 6 bases and J by 5 bases, with 10 bases between. CDR3 length: 13 residues. Looked up from germline, CDR1 is MRHNA and CDR2 is SNTAGT. This CDR3 is CASSRDQNEKLFF. The CDR3, as DNA: TGTGCCAGCAGCCGGGATCAAAATGAAAAACTGTTTTTT.

V gene TRBV30 combines with J gene TRBJ1-1; perhaps TRBD1 as D (5 bases). Trimming removed 0 bases from V and 1 base from J, with 9 bases in between. Germline-derived CDR1 and CDR2 are GTSNPN and SVGIG (reference sequence). The CDR3 covers 14 residues. The CDR3 loop is CAWSVGHPNTEAFF. As DNA, the CDR3 is TGTGCCTGGAGTGTAGGACACCCGAACACTGAAGCTTTCTTT.

The V call is TRBV18, the J call TRBJ2-7; D possibly uses TRBD1 or TRBD2 (5 bases each). The CDR3 runs to 17 residues. Germline CDR1 and CDR2: KGHSH and LQKENI. Trimming shortened V by 3 bases and J by 6 bases, and 24 bases separated the two germline ends. CDR3 amino acids: CASSPFIGGELGPEQYF. DNA of the CDR3: TGTGCCAGCTCACCCTTTATTGGTGGGGAGTTGGGGCCCGAGCAGTACTTC.

This rearrangement joins TRBV6-1 to TRBJ1-4; a weak D match, TRBD1 (5 bases). CDR3 length equals 16 residues. The germline gives CDR1 MNHNS, CDR2 SASEGT. Trimming took off 8 bases at V and 6 bases at J, with 22 bases between the two ends. CDR3 sequence: CASRANPGTLYEKLFF. Here the CDR3 DNA reads TGTGCCAGCCGTGCAAACCCCGGGACGCTTTATGAAAAACTGTTTTTT.

This rearrangement joins TRBV30 to TRBJ2-3; 7 bases map to TRBD1. Germline loops: CDR1 GTSNPN, CDR2 SVGIG (reference sequence). The CDR3 runs to 16 residues. Trimming removed 2 bases from V and 4 bases from J; junction bases left unmatched: 12. The CDR3 here is CAWSKEGWGQSDTQYF. The CDR3 nucleotides are TGTGCCTGGAGTAAAGAGGGTTGGGGACAGTCAGATACGCAGTATTTT.

V and J are TRBV10-3 and TRBJ1-5, with TRBD1 as a possible D gene (6 bases). Germline V CDR1 and CDR2: ENHRY, SYGVKD. CDR3 length: 14 amino acids. The V end lost 2 bases, the J end lost 7 bases, and 12 bases lay between the germline ends. This CDR3 reads CAISEGGPGQPQHF. The CDR3 nucleotides read TGTGCCATCAGTGAGGGGGGGCCGGGGCAGCCCCAGCATTTT.

In its sample, this clone was seen once. The chain has TRBV10-1 and TRBJ2-1; D is ambiguous. The germline gives CDR1 WNHNN, CDR2 SYGVQD (reference sequence). CDR3 length: 17 amino acids. The V and J ends lost 4 bases and 0 bases respectively, with 16 bases between them. CDR3 residues: CASSGRTDRSSYNEQFF. The DNA for the CDR3 is TGCGCCAGCAGTGGTCGGACCGATCGAAGCTCCTACAATGAGCAGTTCTTC.

This chain connects TRBV28 to TRBJ2-2; 7 positions agree with TRBD1. The CDR3 loop spans 16 amino acids. Losses at the gene ends were 3 bases for V and 7 bases for J; bases not matched to a gene: 11. Germline V gives CDR1 MDHEN, CDR2 SYDVKM. The CDR3 DNA sequence: TGTGCCAGCAGTTTCACCCGGAACCGGGACAGCGGGGAGCTGTTTTTT. Protein product: CASSFTRNRDSGELFF.

The chain combines TRBV10-3 with TRBJ1-1, with 9 bases matching TRBD1. Germline CDR1 and CDR2: ENHRY and SYGVKD. This CDR3 comprises 14 residues. V shed 4 bases and J 0 bases; nucleotides not matched to a gene: 0. CDR3 nucleotide sequence: TGTGCCATCAGTGGACAGGGGGTGAACACTGAAGCTTTCTTT. Translated, it gives CAISGQGVNTEAFF.